Described below is a single TCR beta chain sequence and its context. What it binds is not known. This sample is drawn from a study of breast tumors, draining lymph nodes, adjacent tissues. Overall study results and limits: That most tumor T cells come from lymph nodes remained unproven. The data were judged consistent with most tumor T cells coming from lymph node and expanding in tumor.

TCRdb ran MiXCR on the multiplex PCR reads and lists one entry per CDR3 protein. The repertoire holds tens of thousands of distinct CDR3 sequences, with about 64% as singletons. The CDR3 runs to 12 residues. Trimming took 4 bases from V and 8 from J, leaving 12 bases between them. Germline V gives CDR1 SGDLS, CDR2 YYNGEE. This chain uses TRBV9 with TRBJ1-2; unclear D gene. What was sequenced was tumor-adjacent breast tissue. This clonotype originated in a female donor with breast cancer. Some clones in this sample may be carry-over from other donors' samples. Written as DNA, the CDR3 is TGTGCCAGCAGCCCCAGCGCGGGCGGCTACACCTTC. Translated: CASSPSAGGYTF.